Each of the 4 T cell receptor beta chains below was sequenced from the same sample in a study of cytomegalovirus exposure and HLA in healthy donors. The PCR was carried out with 60 Vbeta primers and 13 Jbeta primers. Sequencing was performed with immunoSEQ multiplex PCR; in TCRdb, only in-frame clones are kept and a portion is missing. The listing contains some 150,000 clones. Sample: PBMCs. The receptors were gathered from a woman aged 18-35 years in good health and CMV-seronegative.

This chain connects TRBV18 to TRBJ2-3; no clear D gene. The CDR3 extends over 14 amino acids. Trimming took 2 bases from V and 2 from J, leaving 8 bases between them. Germline values: CDR1 KGHSH, CDR2 LQKENI. The CDR3 here is CASSPSVNTDTQYF. The CDR3 DNA follows: TGTGCCAGCTCACCATCGGTGAACACAGATACGCAGTATTTT. Combining the CDR3 with reference TRBV18 and TRBJ2-3 gives the whole variable domain NAGVMQNPRHLVRRRGQEARLRCSPMKGHSHVYWYRQLPEEGLKFMVYLQKENIIDESGMPKERFSAEFPKEGPSILRIQQVVRGDSAAYFCASSPSVNTDTQYFGPGTRLTVL.

CDR3 loop: CASSPKLAGAATTYNEQFF. CDR3 sequence (DNA): TGCGCCAGCAGCCCGAAACTAGCGGGAGCAGCCACAACTTACAATGAGCAGTTCTTC. The V and J genes are TRBV4-1 and TRBJ2-1; TRBD2 agrees at 11 bases. The germline V gene encodes CDR1 MGHRA and CDR2 YSYEKL. This CDR3 contains 19 residues. J gave up 4 bases and V 4 bases, and 15 bases lay outside the gene matches.

The chain links TRBV6-5 to TRBJ1-6, with a possible D match to TRBD1 (6 bases). Trimming left V 6 bases short and J 8 bases short, with 14 bases between. There are 14 residues in the CDR3. In germline, CDR1 is MNHEY, CDR2 SVGAGI. CDR3 sequence reads: CASSPTGKDSPLHF. The DNA of the CDR3 is TGTGCCAGCAGCCCTACAGGGAAGGATTCACCCCTCCACTTT.

CDR3 DNA: TGTGCCAGCAGCCGGGTTGAAGGGGGTACCGGGGAGCTGTTTTTT. As protein: CASSRVEGGTGELFF. The rearrangement uses TRBV7-9 and TRBJ2-2, with a possible D match to TRBD1 (6 bases). Between the trimmed V and J ends, which lost 5 bases and 5 bases, there was a span of 15 bases. The CDR3 spans 15 residues. Germline CDR1 and CDR2: SEHNR and FQNEAQ (reference sequence).